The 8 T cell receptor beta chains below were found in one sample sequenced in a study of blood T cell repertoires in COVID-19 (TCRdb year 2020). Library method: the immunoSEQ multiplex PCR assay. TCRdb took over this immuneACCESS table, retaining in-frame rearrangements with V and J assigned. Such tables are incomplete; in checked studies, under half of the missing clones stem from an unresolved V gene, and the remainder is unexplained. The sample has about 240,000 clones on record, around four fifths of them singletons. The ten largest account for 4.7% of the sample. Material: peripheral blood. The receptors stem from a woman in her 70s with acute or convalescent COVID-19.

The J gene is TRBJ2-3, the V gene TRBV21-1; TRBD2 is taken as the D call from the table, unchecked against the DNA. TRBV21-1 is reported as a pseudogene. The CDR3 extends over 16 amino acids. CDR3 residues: CASSIGTSGGTDTQYF. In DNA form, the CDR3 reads TGTGCCAGCAGCATAGGGACTAGCGGGGGCACAGATACGCAGTATTTT.

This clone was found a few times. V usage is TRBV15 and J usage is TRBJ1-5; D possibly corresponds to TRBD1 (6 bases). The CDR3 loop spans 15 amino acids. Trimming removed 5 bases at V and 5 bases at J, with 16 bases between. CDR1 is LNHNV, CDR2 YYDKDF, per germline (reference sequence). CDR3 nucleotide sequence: TGTGCCACCAGCTCCCGAACAGGGAGAGATCAGCCCCAGCATTTT. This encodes CATSSRTGRDQPQHF. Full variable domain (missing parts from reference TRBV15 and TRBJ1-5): DAMVIQNPRYQVTQFGKPVTLSCSQTLNHNVMYWYQQKSSQAPKLLFHYYDKDFNNEADTPDNFQSRRPNTSFCFLDIRSPGLGDTAMYLCATSSRTGRDQPQHFGDGTRLSIL.

CDR3 region: CASRKQGDNGYTF. The CDR3 DNA follows: TGTGCCAGCAGAAAACAGGGAGACAATGGCTACACCTTC. The J gene is TRBJ1-2, the V gene TRBV28, with TRBD1 as a possible D gene (6 bases). V was clipped by 6 bases and J by 6 bases, with 14 bases between them. The CDR3 spans 13 residues. The germline V gene encodes CDR1 MDHEN and CDR2 SYDVKM.

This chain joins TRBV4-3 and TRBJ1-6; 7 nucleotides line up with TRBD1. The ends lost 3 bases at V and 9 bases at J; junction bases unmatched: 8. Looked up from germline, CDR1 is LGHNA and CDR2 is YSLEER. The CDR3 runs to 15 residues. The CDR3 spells CASSHGTGVGSPLHF. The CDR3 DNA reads TGCGCCAGCAGCCACGGCACAGGGGTTGGTTCACCCCTCCACTTT.

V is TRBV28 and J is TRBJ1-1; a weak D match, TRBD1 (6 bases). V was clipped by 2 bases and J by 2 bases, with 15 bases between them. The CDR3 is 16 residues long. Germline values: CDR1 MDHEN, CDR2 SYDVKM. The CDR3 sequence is CASSLLTGKANTEAFF. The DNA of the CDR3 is TGTGCCAGCAGTTTACTGACAGGAAAGGCTAACACTGAAGCTTTCTTT.

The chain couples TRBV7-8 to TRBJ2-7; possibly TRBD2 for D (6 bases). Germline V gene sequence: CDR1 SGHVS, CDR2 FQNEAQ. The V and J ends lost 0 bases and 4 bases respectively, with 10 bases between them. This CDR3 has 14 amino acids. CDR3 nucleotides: TGTGCCAGCAGCTTAGCGGAGGGGCCGTACGAGCAGTACTTC. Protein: CASSLAEGPYEQYF.

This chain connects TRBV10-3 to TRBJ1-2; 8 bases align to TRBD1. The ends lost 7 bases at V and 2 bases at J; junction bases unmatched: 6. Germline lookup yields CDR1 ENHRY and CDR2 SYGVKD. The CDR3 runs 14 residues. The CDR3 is CAITRDRTNYGYTF. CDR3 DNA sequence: TGTGCCATCACCCGGGACAGGACAAACTATGGCTACACCTTC.

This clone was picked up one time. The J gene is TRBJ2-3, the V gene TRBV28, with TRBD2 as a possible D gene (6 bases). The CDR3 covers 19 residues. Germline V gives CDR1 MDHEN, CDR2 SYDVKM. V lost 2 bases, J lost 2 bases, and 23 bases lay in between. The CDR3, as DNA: TGTGCCAGCAGTTTACCGGACCCGGGACTGCCAAATTCCACAGATACGCAGTATTTT. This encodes CASSLPDPGLPNSTDTQYF. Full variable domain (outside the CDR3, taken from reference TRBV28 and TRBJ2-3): DVKVTQSSRYLVKRTGEKVFLECVQDMDHENMFWYRQDPGLGLRLIYFSYDVKMKEKGDIPEGYSVSREKKERFSLILESASTNQTSMYLCASSLPDPGLPNSTDTQYFGPGTRLTVL.